This T cell receptor beta chain emerged from a study of T cells in Graves' hyperthyroidism and ophthalmopathy. Study observations and caveats: For ophthalmopathy, model prediction preceded onset by a median about six months. Most clonotypes expanded in the thyroid (above 0.001) were also present in blood. From stable hyperthyroidism, ophthalmopathy was separated by a 13 V-J model.

From germline, CDR1 is SGHVS and CDR2 FQNEAQ. V was clipped by 5 bases and J by 11 bases, with 13 bases between them. The CDR3 sequence is 11 residues long. Ten or more counts support this clonotype. Its antigen is unknown. A patient was excluded if there was uncontrolled infection, other autoimmune disease, pregnancy or lactation. TCR beta CDR3 region amplification was performed from RNA transcripts. HTBI primers were employed in a first-round RT-PCR of the TCR CDR3. TCRdb re-called the multiplex PCR reads with MiXCR, one entry per CDR3 protein. The data contain approximately 100,000 distinct CDR3 sequences, roughly 44% of them singletons.

V is TRBV7-8 and J is TRBJ2-7; D unresolved. Sequenced material: blood. This clonotype was sampled from a man aged 35 to 55 with Graves' hyperthyroidism. CDR3 coding DNA: TGTGCCAGCAGCCTTGATTACTTGAAGTACTTC. It encodes CASSLDYLKYF.